This is a list of T cell receptor beta chains from one sample in a study of vaccination and CD4 T cells after COVID-19. No antigen has been assigned to these receptors. TCRdb re-called the PCR reads with MiXCR, one entry per CDR3 protein. The profile shows approximately 11,000 distinct CDR3 sequences, approximately 40% of them singletons. The sample comprised CD4+ T cells from blood, cultured in vitro. All receptors derive from a human donor who had recovered from COVID-19. Each CDR3 is given with its conserved first and last residue. A D gene is named only where the DNA matches it firmly. Clone size is stated in some rows and not others, as once, few, many or a class when expanded.

D gene: .
clone size: few
CDR3 length: 14
V gene: TRBV7-9
J gene: TRBJ1-6
CDR3 DNA: TGTGCCAGCAGCTTAGTAGGGGTGGGTTCACCCCTCCACTTT
CDR3 protein: CASSLVGVGSPLHF

D gene: TRBD1
clone size: few
CDR3 length: 14
V gene: TRBV20-1
J gene: TRBJ1-1
CDR3 DNA: TGCAGTGCTACCCTGGGACAGGCCGGCACTGAAGCTTTCTTT
CDR3 protein: CSATLGQAGTEAFF

D gene: TRBD2
clone size: .
CDR3 length: 17
V gene: TRBV27
J gene: TRBJ2-7
CDR3 DNA: TGTGCCAGCAGACGAACCGGACTAGCGGGAAGTTCCTACGAGCAGTACTTC
CDR3 protein: CASRRTGLAGSSYEQYF

D gene: .
clone size: .
CDR3 length: 16
V gene: TRBV6-2/TRBV6-3
J gene: TRBJ1-6
CDR3 DNA: TGTGCCAGCAAAGAGGATGGGGCAGGGAGGAATTCACCCCTCCACTTT
CDR3 protein: CASKEDGAGRNSPLHF

D gene: .
clone size: .
CDR3 length: 15
V gene: TRBV20-1
J gene: TRBJ2-7
CDR3 DNA: TGCAGTGCTAGAGATCTCAGGTCCAGCTCCTACGAGCAGTACTTC
CDR3 protein: CSARDLRSSSYEQYF

D gene: TRBD2
clone size: medium-sized
CDR3 length: 14
V gene: TRBV24-1
J gene: TRBJ2-1
CDR3 DNA: TGTGCCACCAGGTTAGGGACTAGCGGTAATGAGCAGTTCTTC
CDR3 protein: CATRLGTSGNEQFF

D gene: .
clone size: medium-sized
CDR3 length: 11
V gene: TRBV6-1
J gene: TRBJ2-7
CDR3 DNA: TGTGCCAGCAGCCACCGCCACGAGCAGTACTTC
CDR3 protein: CASSHRHEQYF

D gene: TRBD2
clone size: .
CDR3 length: 15
V gene: TRBV27
J gene: TRBJ2-1
CDR3 DNA: TGTGCCAGCAGTTTACCCTCAACGGGGGGCAATGAGCAGTTCTTC
CDR3 protein: CASSLPSTGGNEQFF

D gene: TRBD2
clone size: .
CDR3 length: 18
V gene: TRBV5-1
J gene: TRBJ2-1
CDR3 DNA: TGCGCCAGCAGCCGTGGACTAGCGGGAAGTTGGGAATTCAATGAGCAGTTCTTC
CDR3 protein: CASSRGLAGSWEFNEQFF

D gene: .
clone size: few
CDR3 length: 13
V gene: TRBV6-1
J gene: TRBJ1-1
CDR3 DNA: TGTGCCAGCAAGGAAGGGTTGAACACTGAAGCTTTCTTT
CDR3 protein: CASKEGLNTEAFF

D gene: TRBD2
clone size: .
CDR3 length: 15
V gene: TRBV11-3
J gene: TRBJ2-1
CDR3 DNA: TGTGCCAGCAGCTCGACTAGCGGGGGGTACAATGAGCAGTTCTTC
CDR3 protein: CASSSTSGGYNEQFF

D gene: TRBD2
clone size: .
CDR3 length: 13
V gene: TRBV7-2
J gene: TRBJ2-5
CDR3 DNA: TGTGCCAGCAGTCCCGGGAGGGGAGAGACCCAGTACTTC
CDR3 protein: CASSPGRGETQYF

D gene: .
clone size: medium-sized
CDR3 length: 14
V gene: TRBV20-1
J gene: TRBJ1-2
CDR3 DNA: TGCAGTGCTTACCGGGACGGAAATAACTATGGCTACACCTTC
CDR3 protein: CSAYRDGNNYGYTF

D gene: TRBD2
clone size: .
CDR3 length: 15
V gene: TRBV27
J gene: TRBJ2-1
CDR3 DNA: TGTGCCAGCAGTTTATCACGGCTAGCGGGAGGAGAGCAGTTCTTC
CDR3 protein: CASSLSRLAGGEQFF

D gene: TRBD2
clone size: few
CDR3 length: 16
V gene: TRBV6-4
J gene: TRBJ2-3
CDR3 DNA: TGTGCCAGCAGTGATTCGGCTAGCGGGGGGGCAGATACGCAGTATTTT
CDR3 protein: CASSDSASGGADTQYF

D gene: TRBD2
clone size: .
CDR3 length: 12
V gene: TRBV28
J gene: TRBJ2-7
CDR3 DNA: TGTGCCAGTGGGAGGGTTGCCTACGAGCAGTACTTC
CDR3 protein: CASGRVAYEQYF

D gene: .
clone size: few
CDR3 length: 15
V gene: TRBV24-1
J gene: TRBJ1-1
CDR3 DNA: TGTGCCACCACGGCTAGCGGAGGCTTCGGCACTGAAGCTTTCTTT
CDR3 protein: CATTASGGFGTEAFF

D gene: TRBD1
clone size: medium-sized
CDR3 length: 16
V gene: TRBV6-1
J gene: TRBJ1-5
CDR3 DNA: TGTGCCAGCACGAGTCACCCCGGGACAGCCTATATGCCCCAGCATTTT
CDR3 protein: CASTSHPGTAYMPQHF

D gene: .
clone size: .
CDR3 length: 13
V gene: TRBV2
J gene: TRBJ2-1
CDR3 DNA: TGTGCCCTGCGATCGTTCTCCTACAATGAGCAGTTCTTC
CDR3 protein: CALRSFSYNEQFF

D gene: .
clone size: .
CDR3 length: 12
V gene: TRBV6-1
J gene: TRBJ1-5
CDR3 DNA: TGTGCCATTCAAGGGGGGAATCAGCCCCAGCATTTT
CDR3 protein: CAIQGGNQPQHF

D gene: TRBD2
clone size: few
CDR3 length: 18
V gene: TRBV7-8
J gene: TRBJ2-3
CDR3 DNA: TGTGCCAGCAGCTTGTCGTTTAGACTAGCGGGAGGCACAGATACGCAGTATTTT
CDR3 protein: CASSLSFRLAGGTDTQYF

D gene: TRBD1
clone size: once
CDR3 length: 14
V gene: TRBV23-1
J gene: TRBJ2-7
CDR3 DNA: TGCGCCAGTGAAACCGGACAGGGGAATTACGAGCAGTACTTC
CDR3 protein: CASETGQGNYEQYF

D gene: .
clone size: once
CDR3 length: 16
V gene: TRBV12-2
J gene: TRBJ2-5
CDR3 DNA: TGTGCAAGTCGCTTAGGTTTAGCGGGAGCGAAAGAGACCCAGTACTTC
CDR3 protein: CASRLGLAGAKETQYF

D gene: .
clone size: few
CDR3 length: 16
V gene: TRBV20-1
J gene: TRBJ1-5
CDR3 DNA: TGCAGTGCTAGAGATAAGGGGCCTGTCCCCAATCAGCCCCAGCATTTT
CDR3 protein: CSARDKGPVPNQPQHF

D gene: TRBD2
clone size: .
CDR3 length: 16
V gene: TRBV6-4
J gene: TRBJ2-5
CDR3 DNA: TGTGCCAGCAGTGAGGGGGGACTAGCGGTTCAAGAGACCCAGTACTTC
CDR3 protein: CASSEGGLAVQETQYF

D gene: TRBD2
clone size: few
CDR3 length: 19
V gene: TRBV7-2
J gene: TRBJ2-3
CDR3 DNA: TGTGCCAGCAGCTCCTCGCCGTTGGCGCTAGCGGGAAGGGGAGATACGCAGTATTTT
CDR3 protein: CASSSSPLALAGRGDTQYF

D gene: .
clone size: .
CDR3 length: 14
V gene: TRBV7-9
J gene: TRBJ2-7
CDR3 DNA: TGTGCCAGCAGCTTAGATACAGACTCCTACGAGCAGTACTTC
CDR3 protein: CASSLDTDSYEQYF

D gene: .
clone size: .
CDR3 length: 15
V gene: TRBV6-1
J gene: TRBJ1-6
CDR3 DNA: TGTGCCAGCAGATTGGACAGCTCCTATAATTCACCCCTCCACTTT
CDR3 protein: CASRLDSSYNSPLHF

D gene: .
clone size: .
CDR3 length: 13
V gene: TRBV6-1
J gene: TRBJ2-5
CDR3 DNA: TGTGCCAGCAGTACAGGGACCCAAGAGACCCAGTACTTC
CDR3 protein: CASSTGTQETQYF

D gene: TRBD1
clone size: .
CDR3 length: 16
V gene: TRBV7-2
J gene: TRBJ2-5
CDR3 DNA: TGTGCCAGCAGCTTGGGGCCTGGGACAGCTCAAGAGACCCAGTACTTC
CDR3 protein: CASSLGPGTAQETQYF

D gene: .
clone size: few
CDR3 length: 13
V gene: TRBV7-3
J gene: TRBJ1-1
CDR3 DNA: TGTGCCAGCAGTCGGACCTCGAACACTGAAGCTTTCTTT
CDR3 protein: CASSRTSNTEAFF

D gene: .
clone size: .
CDR3 length: 17
V gene: TRBV21-1
J gene: TRBJ2-5
CDR3 DNA: TGTGCCAGCAGCAAATCGCACCGGGACACAAGACCAGAGACCCAGTACTTC
CDR3 protein: CASSKSHRDTRPETQYF

D gene: .
clone size: .
CDR3 length: 14
V gene: TRBV21-1
J gene: TRBJ2-7
CDR3 DNA: TGTGCCAGCAGGGACAGGATTAGCTCCTACGAGCAGTACTTC
CDR3 protein: CASRDRISSYEQYF

D gene: .
clone size: few
CDR3 length: 17
V gene: TRBV15
J gene: TRBJ2-3
CDR3 DNA: TGTGCCACCAGCAGAGATGCTACCGGCAGATTGGGGGATACGCAGTATTTT
CDR3 protein: CATSRDATGRLGDTQYF

D gene: .
clone size: once
CDR3 length: 15
V gene: TRBV28
J gene: TRBJ1-5
CDR3 DNA: TGTGCCAGCAGTCAAATGGGGCGAAGCAATCAGCCCCAGCATTTT
CDR3 protein: CASSQMGRSNQPQHF

D gene: .
clone size: .
CDR3 length: 12
V gene: TRBV20-1
J gene: TRBJ1-2
CDR3 DNA: TGCAGTGCTAGAGGGGGAAACTATGGCTACACCTTC
CDR3 protein: CSARGGNYGYTF

D gene: .
clone size: .
CDR3 length: 14
V gene: TRBV4-1
J gene: TRBJ1-1
CDR3 DNA: TGCGCCAGCCGGGGGCCACTTAAGAGCACTGAAGCTTTCTTT
CDR3 protein: CASRGPLKSTEAFF

D gene: .
clone size: .
CDR3 length: 12
V gene: TRBV28
J gene: TRBJ1-6
CDR3 DNA: TGTGCCAGCAGGTTAAGGGGTTCACCCCTCCACTTT
CDR3 protein: CASRLRGSPLHF

D gene: TRBD1
clone size: .
CDR3 length: 14
V gene: TRBV20-1
J gene: TRBJ2-7
CDR3 DNA: TGCAGTGCTCAAGCGACAGGGGCAGTCTACGAGCAGTACTTC
CDR3 protein: CSAQATGAVYEQYF

D gene: TRBD1
clone size: once
CDR3 length: 16
V gene: TRBV11-2
J gene: TRBJ2-5
CDR3 DNA: TGTGCCAGCAGCTTCTGGACAGGGGGAGGCCAAGAGACCCAGTACTTC
CDR3 protein: CASSFWTGGGQETQYF

D gene: .
clone size: .
CDR3 length: 15
V gene: TRBV5-1
J gene: TRBJ1-5
CDR3 DNA: TGCGCCAGCAGCTTGGAGGGTCATAGCAATCAGCCCCAGCATTTT
CDR3 protein: CASSLEGHSNQPQHF

D gene: .
clone size: .
CDR3 length: 15
V gene: TRBV9
J gene: TRBJ2-6
CDR3 DNA: TGTGCCAGCAGCCCGGGCTGGTCTGGGGCCAACGTCCTGACTTTT
CDR3 protein: CASSPGWSGANVLTF

D gene: .
clone size: few
CDR3 length: 15
V gene: TRBV19
J gene: TRBJ2-6
CDR3 DNA: TGTGCCAGTAGTACCCCGGAGTCTGGGGCCAACGTCCTGACTTTC
CDR3 protein: CASSTPESGANVLTF

D gene: .
clone size: .
CDR3 length: 16
V gene: TRBV7-9
J gene: TRBJ1-5
CDR3 DNA: TGTGCCAGCAGCGTGGACTTGCCCGGGCCCCATCAGCCCCAGCATTTT
CDR3 protein: CASSVDLPGPHQPQHF

D gene: .
clone size: .
CDR3 length: 12
V gene: TRBV20-1
J gene: TRBJ2-7
CDR3 DNA: TGCAGTGCCACACCCCGGGGTTACGAGCAGTACTTC
CDR3 protein: CSATPRGYEQYF

D gene: TRBD1
clone size: .
CDR3 length: 14
V gene: TRBV5-1
J gene: TRBJ2-7
CDR3 DNA: TGCGCCAGCAGCGCAAGTGACAGGGGCTACGAGCAGTACTTC
CDR3 protein: CASSASDRGYEQYF

D gene: .
clone size: .
CDR3 length: 12
V gene: TRBV18
J gene: TRBJ1-1
CDR3 DNA: TGTGCCAGCTCACCAGGGATCACTGAAGCTTTCTTT
CDR3 protein: CASSPGITEAFF

D gene: .
clone size: .
CDR3 length: 12
V gene: TRBV2
J gene: TRBJ2-7
CDR3 DNA: TGTGCCAGCTACTGGGACACCTACGAGCAGTACTTC
CDR3 protein: CASYWDTYEQYF

D gene: TRBD1
clone size: .
CDR3 length: 16
V gene: TRBV7-2
J gene: TRBJ1-6
CDR3 DNA: TGTGCCAGCAGCTACCGATTCGGACAGGCGAATTCACCCCTCCACTTT
CDR3 protein: CASSYRFGQANSPLHF

D gene: .
clone size: .
CDR3 length: 11
V gene: TRBV7-9
J gene: TRBJ2-5
CDR3 DNA: TGTGCCAGCAGCTCCCAGGGAACCCAGTACTTC
CDR3 protein: CASSSQGTQYF

D gene: .
clone size: .
CDR3 length: 14
V gene: TRBV24-1
J gene: TRBJ2-3
CDR3 DNA: TGTGCCACCGGTTCGCGGGGTTACACAGATACGCAGTATTTT
CDR3 protein: CATGSRGYTDTQYF

D gene: TRBD2
clone size: medium-sized
CDR3 length: 15
V gene: TRBV6-1
J gene: TRBJ2-1
CDR3 DNA: TGTGCCAGCAGCCTACTAGCGGGTCTCTCGAATGAGCAGTTCTTC
CDR3 protein: CASSLLAGLSNEQFF

D gene: .
clone size: .
CDR3 length: 16
V gene: TRBV5-4
J gene: TRBJ1-1
CDR3 DNA: TGTGCCAGCAGCTTGGGAACAGGGTATATGAACACTGAAGCTTTCTTT
CDR3 protein: CASSLGTGYMNTEAFF

D gene: TRBD1
clone size: .
CDR3 length: 14
V gene: TRBV12-5
J gene: TRBJ2-5
CDR3 DNA: TGTGCTAGTGGTTTACAGGGGGTCCCAGAGACCCAGTACTTC
CDR3 protein: CASGLQGVPETQYF

D gene: .
clone size: .
CDR3 length: 20
V gene: TRBV21-1
J gene: TRBJ1-5
CDR3 DNA: TGTGCCAGCAGCATTTATGAGCCGACAGGGCGAATTTATAGCAATCAGCCCCAGCATTTT
CDR3 protein: CASSIYEPTGRIYSNQPQHF

D gene: TRBD2
clone size: few
CDR3 length: 14
V gene: TRBV28
J gene: TRBJ2-7
CDR3 DNA: TGTGCCAGCAGTTTACCCGGACTAGTTTCCGAGCAGTACTTC
CDR3 protein: CASSLPGLVSEQYF

D gene: .
clone size: .
CDR3 length: 15
V gene: TRBV5-1
J gene: TRBJ1-1
CDR3 DNA: TGCGCCAGCAGCTTAGGAGGGACCATGAACACTGAAGCTTTCTTT
CDR3 protein: CASSLGGTMNTEAFF